The 3 T cell receptor beta chains in this list originate from one sample, sequenced in a study of beta chain features in type 1 diabetes. Study observations and caveats: Shorter TCRB CDR3s, moderately but significantly so, were found in Type 1 diabetes patients in all four CD4+ subsets.

These receptors have no known antigen. cDNA synthesis used the whole RNA isolate, giving expressed TCRB sequences. Libraries were prepared by immunoSEQ multiplex PCR; TCRdb keeps only in-frame clonotypes and omits some of them. The table records hundreds of thousands of clones, 14% to 15% of them present only once. Sequencing used naive CD4+ T cells from blood. The receptors originated from a man aged 18 to 30 with type 1 diabetes.

The chain recombines TRBV18 with TRBJ2-3; 7 bases are shared with TRBD1. V was pared by 3 bases and J by 8 bases, with 8 bases of the junction left unmatched. The germline gives CDR1 KGHSH, CDR2 LQKENI. CDR3 length: 14 amino acids. The CDR3 region has the DNA TGTGCCAGCTCACCCGGACAGGTTGTCCCTACGCAGTATTTT. Amino acids: CASSPGQVVPTQYF.

This clone was seen a few times. V gene TRBV5-1 combines with J gene TRBJ2-3; maybe TRBD2 (5 bases). CDR3 length: 14 residues. Trimming took 5 bases from V and 0 from J, leaving 10 bases between them. The germline gives CDR1 SGHRS, CDR2 YFSETQ. As DNA, the CDR3 is TGCGCCAGCAGTGATACGGGGAGCACAGATACGCAGTATTTT. Its protein product is CASSDTGSTDTQYF.

The J gene is TRBJ1-4, the V gene TRBV9; D is unclear. Trimming removed 4 bases from V and 8 bases from J, with 21 bases in between. The CDR3 consists of 16 residues. The germline gives CDR1 SGDLS, CDR2 YYNGEE. In DNA, the CDR3 is TGTGCCAGCAGCTCACAATCGGGGATCCGAGGGGAAAAACTGTTTTTT. This translates into CASSSQSGIRGEKLFF.